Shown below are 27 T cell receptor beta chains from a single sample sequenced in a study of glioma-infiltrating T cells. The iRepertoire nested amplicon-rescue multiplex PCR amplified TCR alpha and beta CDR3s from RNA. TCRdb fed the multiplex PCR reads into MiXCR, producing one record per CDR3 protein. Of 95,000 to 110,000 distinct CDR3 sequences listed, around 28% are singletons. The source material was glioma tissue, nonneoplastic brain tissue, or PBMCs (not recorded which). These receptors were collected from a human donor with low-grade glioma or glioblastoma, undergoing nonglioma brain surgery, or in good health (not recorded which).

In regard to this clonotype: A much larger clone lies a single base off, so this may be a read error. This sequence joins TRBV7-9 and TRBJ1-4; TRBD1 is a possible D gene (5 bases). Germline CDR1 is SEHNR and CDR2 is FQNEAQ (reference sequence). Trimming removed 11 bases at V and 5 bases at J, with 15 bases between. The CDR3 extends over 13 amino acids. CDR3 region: CAANRQYNEKLFF. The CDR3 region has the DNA TGTGCCGCCAACCGACAGTACAATGAAAAACTGTTTTTT.

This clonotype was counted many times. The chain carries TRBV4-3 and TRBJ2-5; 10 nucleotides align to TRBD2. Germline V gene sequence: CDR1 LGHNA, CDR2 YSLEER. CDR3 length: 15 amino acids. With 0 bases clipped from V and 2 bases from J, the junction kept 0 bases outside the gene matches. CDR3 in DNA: TGCGCCAGCAGCCAAGAGACTAGCGGGCAAGAGACCCAGTACTTC. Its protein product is CASSQETSGQETQYF.

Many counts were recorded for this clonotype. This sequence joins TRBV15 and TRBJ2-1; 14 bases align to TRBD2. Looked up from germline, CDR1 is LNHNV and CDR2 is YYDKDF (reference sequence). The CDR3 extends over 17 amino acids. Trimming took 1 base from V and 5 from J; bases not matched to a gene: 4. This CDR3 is CATSRGGLAGAHNEQFF. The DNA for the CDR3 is TGTGCCACCAGCAGAGGGGGACTAGCGGGGGCCCACAATGAGCAGTTCTTC.

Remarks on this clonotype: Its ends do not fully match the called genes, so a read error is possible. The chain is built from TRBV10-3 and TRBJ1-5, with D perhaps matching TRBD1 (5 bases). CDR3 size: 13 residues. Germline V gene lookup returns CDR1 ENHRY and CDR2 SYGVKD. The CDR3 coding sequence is TGTGCCACCGGGACGGCAGGCAATCAGCCCCAGCAGTTT. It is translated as CATGTAGNQPQQF.

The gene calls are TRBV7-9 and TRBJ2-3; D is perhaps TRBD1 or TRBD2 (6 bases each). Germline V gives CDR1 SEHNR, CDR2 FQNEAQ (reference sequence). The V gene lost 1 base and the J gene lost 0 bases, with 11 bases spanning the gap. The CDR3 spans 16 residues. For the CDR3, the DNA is TGTGCCAGCAGCTTAGGGTCGGGGGCTAGCACAGATACGCAGTATTTT. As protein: CASSLGSGASTDTQYF. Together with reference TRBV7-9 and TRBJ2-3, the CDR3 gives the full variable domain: DTGVSQNPRHKITKRGQNVTFRCDPISEHNRLYWYRQTLGQGPEFLTYFQNEAQLEKSRLLSDRFSAERPKGSFSTLEIQRTEQGDSAMYLCASSLGSGASTDTQYFGPGTRLTVL.

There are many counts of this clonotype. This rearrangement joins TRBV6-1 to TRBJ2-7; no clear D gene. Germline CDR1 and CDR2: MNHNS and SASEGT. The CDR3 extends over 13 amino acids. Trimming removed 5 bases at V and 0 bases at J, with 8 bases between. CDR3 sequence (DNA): TGTGCCAGCAGTCTTGGTCTCTCCTACGAGCAGTACTTC. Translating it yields CASSLGLSYEQYF.

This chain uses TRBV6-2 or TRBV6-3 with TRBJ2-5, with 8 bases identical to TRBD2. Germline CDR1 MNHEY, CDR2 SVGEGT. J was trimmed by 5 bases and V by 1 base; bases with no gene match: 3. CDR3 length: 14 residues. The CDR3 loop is CASSYFGGGETQYF. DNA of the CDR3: TGTGCCAGCAGTTACTTCGGGGGGGGGGAGACCCAGTACTTC.

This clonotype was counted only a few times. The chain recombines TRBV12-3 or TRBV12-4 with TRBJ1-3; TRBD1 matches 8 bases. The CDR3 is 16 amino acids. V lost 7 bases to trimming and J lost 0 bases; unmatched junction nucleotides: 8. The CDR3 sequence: CASTGQGPSSGNTIYF. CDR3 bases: TGTGCCAGCACCGGACAGGGCCCGAGCTCTGGAAACACCATATATTTT.

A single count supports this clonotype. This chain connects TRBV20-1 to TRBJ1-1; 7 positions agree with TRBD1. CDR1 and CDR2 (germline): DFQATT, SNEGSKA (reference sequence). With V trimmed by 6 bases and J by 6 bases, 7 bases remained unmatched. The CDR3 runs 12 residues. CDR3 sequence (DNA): TGCAGTGCCAGATTACAGGGGCCTGAAGCTTTCTTT. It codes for CSARLQGPEAFF.

CDR3 region: CASSSLSGINYGYTF. In DNA form, the CDR3 reads TGTGCCAGCAGTTCCTTGAGCGGGATAAACTATGGCTACACCTTC. This chain links TRBV6-1 with TRBJ1-2; no reliable D call. Germline V gene data show CDR1 as MNHNS and CDR2 as SASEGT. The CDR3 loop spans 15 amino acids. V was trimmed by 5 bases and J by 2 bases, leaving 15 bases between them.

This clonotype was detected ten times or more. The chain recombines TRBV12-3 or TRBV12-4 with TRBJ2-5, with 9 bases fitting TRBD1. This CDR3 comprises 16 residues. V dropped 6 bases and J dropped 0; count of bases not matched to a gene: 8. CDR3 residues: CASSPGQGKYQETQYF. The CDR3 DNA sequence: TGTGCCAGCAGCCCTGGACAGGGGAAGTACCAAGAGACCCAGTACTTC.

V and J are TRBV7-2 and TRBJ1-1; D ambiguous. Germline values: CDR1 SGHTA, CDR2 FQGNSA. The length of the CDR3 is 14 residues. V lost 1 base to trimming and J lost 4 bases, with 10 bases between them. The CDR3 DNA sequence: TGTGCCAGCAGCTTAGGGGCAGCATTCACTGAAGCTTTCTTT. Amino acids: CASSLGAAFTEAFF.

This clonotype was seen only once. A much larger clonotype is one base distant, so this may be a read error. The chain's CDR3 is CASSLALGLAMNTEALF. CDR3 in DNA: TGCGCCAGCAGCTTGGCCCTTGGGTTAGCCATGAACACTGAAGCTCTCTTT. The chain joins TRBV5-1 to TRBJ1-1, with unresolved D. Per germline, CDR1 SGHRS and CDR2 YFSETQ. The CDR3 contains 17 residues.

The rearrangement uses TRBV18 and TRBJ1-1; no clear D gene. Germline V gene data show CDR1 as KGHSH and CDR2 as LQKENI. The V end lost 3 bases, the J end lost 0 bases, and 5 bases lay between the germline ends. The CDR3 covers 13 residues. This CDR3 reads CASSPILNTEAFF. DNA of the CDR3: TGTGCCAGCTCACCTATCTTGAACACTGAAGCTTTCTTT.

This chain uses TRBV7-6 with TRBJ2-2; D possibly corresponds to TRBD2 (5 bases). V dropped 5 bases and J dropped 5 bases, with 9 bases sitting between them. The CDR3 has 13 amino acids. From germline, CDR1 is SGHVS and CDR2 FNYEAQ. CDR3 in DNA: TGTGCCAGCAGCAAACGAGGGACCGGGGAGCTGTTTTTT. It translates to CASSKRGTGELFF. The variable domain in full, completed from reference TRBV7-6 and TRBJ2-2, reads GAGVSQSPRYKVTKRGQDVALRCDPISGHVSLYWYRQALGQGPEFLTYFNYEAQQDKSGLPNDRFSAERPEGSISTLTIQRTEQRDSAMYRCASSKRGTGELFFGEGSRLTVL.

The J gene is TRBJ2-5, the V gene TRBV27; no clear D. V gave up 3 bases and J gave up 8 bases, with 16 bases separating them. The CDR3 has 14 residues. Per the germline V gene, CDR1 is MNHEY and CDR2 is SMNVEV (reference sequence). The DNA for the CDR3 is TGTGCCAGCAGTTTCAAGGTCAGACGAGATACCCAGTACTTC. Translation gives CASSFKVRRDTQYF.

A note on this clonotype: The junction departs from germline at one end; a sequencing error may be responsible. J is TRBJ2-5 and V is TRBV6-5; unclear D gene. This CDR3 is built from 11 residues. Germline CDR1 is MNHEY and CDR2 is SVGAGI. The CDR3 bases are TGTGCTAGCAGTTATTCCGAGACCCAGTACTTC. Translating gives CASSYSETQYF.

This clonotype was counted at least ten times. CDR3 bases: TGCAGCGTATTTGGAGGGGGCCGGAATACGCAGTATTTT. Its translation is CSVFGGGRNTQYF. The chain carries TRBV29-1 and TRBJ2-3, with a weak D call TRBD1 (7 bases). Germline values: CDR1 SQVTM, CDR2 ANQGSEA. V was clipped by 6 bases and J by 7 bases, with 17 bases between them. The CDR3 is 13 amino acids.

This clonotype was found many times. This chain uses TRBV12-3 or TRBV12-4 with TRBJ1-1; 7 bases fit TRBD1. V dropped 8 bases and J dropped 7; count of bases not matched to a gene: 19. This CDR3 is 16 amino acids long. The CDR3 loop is CASRGPAGGRVIEAFF. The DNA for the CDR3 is TGTGCCAGCCGAGGGCCGGCAGGGGGGCGAGTCATTGAAGCTTTCTTT.

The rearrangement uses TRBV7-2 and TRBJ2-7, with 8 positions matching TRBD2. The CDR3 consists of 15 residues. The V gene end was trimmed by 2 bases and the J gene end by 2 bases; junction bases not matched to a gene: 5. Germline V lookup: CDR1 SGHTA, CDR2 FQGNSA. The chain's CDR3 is CASSLRGGVTYEQYF. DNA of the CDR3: TGTGCCAGCAGCTTACGGGGGGGCGTTACCTACGAGCAGTACTTC.

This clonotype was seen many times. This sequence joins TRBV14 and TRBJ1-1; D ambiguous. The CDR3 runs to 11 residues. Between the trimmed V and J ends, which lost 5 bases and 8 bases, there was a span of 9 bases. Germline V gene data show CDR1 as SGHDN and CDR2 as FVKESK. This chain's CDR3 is CASSFGTEAFF. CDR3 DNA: TGTGCCAGCAGCTTTGGCACAGAAGCTTTCTTT.

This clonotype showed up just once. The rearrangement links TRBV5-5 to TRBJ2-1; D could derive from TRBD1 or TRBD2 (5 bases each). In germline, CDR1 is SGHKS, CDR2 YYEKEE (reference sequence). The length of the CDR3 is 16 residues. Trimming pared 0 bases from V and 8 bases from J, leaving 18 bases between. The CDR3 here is CASSLERRLGEYEQFF. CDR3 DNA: TGTGCCAGCAGCTTGGAACGGAGGCTAGGGGAATATGAGCAGTTCTTC.

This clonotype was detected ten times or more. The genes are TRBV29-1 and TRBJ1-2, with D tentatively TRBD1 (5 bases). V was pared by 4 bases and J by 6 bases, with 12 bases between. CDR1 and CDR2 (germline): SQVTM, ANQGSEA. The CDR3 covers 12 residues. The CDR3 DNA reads TGCAGCGTTGTTAACGGGGCCGATGGCTACACCTTC. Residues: CSVVNGADGYTF.

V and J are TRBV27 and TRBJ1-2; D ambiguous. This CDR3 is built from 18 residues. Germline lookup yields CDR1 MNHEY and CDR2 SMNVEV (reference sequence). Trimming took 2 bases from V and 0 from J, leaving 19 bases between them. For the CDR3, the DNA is TGTGCCAGCAGTTTACAGACTGGGCCGGGAAAAGCTAACTATGGCTACACCTTC. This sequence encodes CASSLQTGPGKANYGYTF.

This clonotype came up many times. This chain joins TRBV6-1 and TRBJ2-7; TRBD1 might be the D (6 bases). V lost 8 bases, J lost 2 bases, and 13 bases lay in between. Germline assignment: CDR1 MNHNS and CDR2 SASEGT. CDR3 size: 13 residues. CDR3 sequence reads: CASGLQGPYEQYF. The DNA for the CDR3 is TGTGCCAGCGGATTACAGGGACCCTACGAGCAGTACTTC.

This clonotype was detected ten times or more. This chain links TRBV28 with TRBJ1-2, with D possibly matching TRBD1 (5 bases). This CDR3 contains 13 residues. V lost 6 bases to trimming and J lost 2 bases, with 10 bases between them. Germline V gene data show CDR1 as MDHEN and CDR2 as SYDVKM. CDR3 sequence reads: CASRAGRNYGYTF. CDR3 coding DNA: TGTGCCAGCAGGGCAGGGAGGAACTATGGCTACACCTTC.

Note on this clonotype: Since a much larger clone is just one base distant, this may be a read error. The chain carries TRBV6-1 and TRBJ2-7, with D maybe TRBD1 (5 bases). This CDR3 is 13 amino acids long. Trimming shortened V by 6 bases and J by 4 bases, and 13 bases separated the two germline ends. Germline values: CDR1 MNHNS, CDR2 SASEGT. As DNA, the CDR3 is TGTGCCAGCAGCACTAAGGGGATGTACGAGCAGTACTTC. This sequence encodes CASSTKGMYEQYF.